The 22 T cell receptor beta chains below come from one sample, sequenced in a study of spatial heterogeneity in lung cancer. Each CDR3 protein is one row after TCRdb ran MiXCR on the 5' RACE reads. The sample yields about 50,000 distinct CDR3 sequences, roughly 7.4% seen once. Time point of the sample: blood at routine non-recurrence follow-up after resection. Researchers sequenced whole RNA taken from tumor, nontumor lung or frozen PBMC without sorting. The sample here was PBMCs, taken at follow-up. These receptor sequences come from a female donor with early-stage non-small cell lung cancer.

This clonotype came up many times. The chain carries TRBV20-1 and TRBJ2-7; 8 bases are shared with TRBD1. Germline values: CDR1 DFQATT, CDR2 SNEGSKA (reference sequence). The CDR3 has 14 residues. V shed 1 base and J 3 bases; nucleotides not matched to a gene: 5. The CDR3, as DNA: TGCAGTGCTAGAGGGACAGGGAAAATCTACGAGCAGTACTTC. Amino acid sequence: CSARGTGKIYEQYF.

This clonotype was recorded many times. The V gene is TRBV10-3, the J gene TRBJ1-1; D is perhaps TRBD1 (5 bases). The V and J ends lost 10 bases and 2 bases respectively, with 14 bases between them. The CDR3 sequence is 13 residues long. Germline V gene sequence: CDR1 ENHRY, CDR2 SYGVKD. CDR3 sequence reads: CASLQVPNTEAFF. The CDR3 nucleotides read TGTGCCAGCCTACAGGTTCCCAACACTGAAGCTTTCTTT.

This clonotype was seen at least ten times. The genes are TRBV6-2 or TRBV6-3 and TRBJ2-7, with D hard to call. The V gene's germline CDR1 is MNHEY and CDR2 SVGEGT. Trimming took 7 bases from V and 0 from J, leaving 7 bases between them. This CDR3 region has 12 residues. CDR3 amino acids: CASTRDSYEQYF. CDR3 nucleotides: TGTGCCAGCACTAGGGACTCCTACGAGCAGTACTTC.

This clonotype was counted at least ten times. The chain recombines TRBV10-3 with TRBJ2-3; 12 nucleotides agree with TRBD2. CDR1 ENHRY and CDR2 SYGVKD come from the germline V gene. CDR3 size: 16 residues. The trim removed 4 bases at V and 5 bases at J, leaving 7 bases unmatched. The CDR3 loop reads CAISGASGGVLDTQYF. The CDR3 coding sequence is TGTGCCATCAGTGGGGCTAGCGGGGGGGTTTTAGATACGCAGTATTTT.

This clonotype was detected many times. The chain has TRBV7-9 and TRBJ2-3; 10 nucleotides agree with TRBD2. With 4 bases clipped from V and 0 bases from J, the junction kept 4 bases outside the gene matches. Per the germline V gene, CDR1 is SEHNR and CDR2 is FQNEAQ (reference sequence). The CDR3 has 16 residues. The CDR3 region is CASSSLLAGSTDTQYF. DNA for the CDR3: TGTGCCAGCAGCTCATTACTAGCGGGGAGCACAGATACGCAGTATTTT.

This clonotype came up a few times. This chain connects TRBV11-2 to TRBJ1-3; TRBD1 might be the D (6 bases). With 5 bases removed from V and 2 bases from J, the gap between germline ends came to 7 bases. Germline CDR1 is SGHAT and CDR2 is FQNNGV. The CDR3 contains 13 residues. The CDR3 here is CASSTGPGNTIYF. The CDR3 region has the DNA TGTGCCAGCAGCACAGGGCCTGGAAACACCATATATTTT. Full variable domain (outside the CDR3, taken from reference TRBV11-2 and TRBJ1-3): EAGVAQSPRYKIIEKRQSVAFWCNPISGHATLYWYQQILGQGPKLLIQFQNNGVVDDSQLPKDRFSAERLKGVDSTLKIQPAKLEDSAVYLCASSTGPGNTIYFGEGSWLTVV.

This clonotype was recorded at least ten times. For the CDR3, the DNA is TGCAGTGCTAGGCCAGAAAACACTGAAGCTTTCTTT. It is translated as CSARPENTEAFF. The chain is built from TRBV20-1 and TRBJ1-1, with unresolved D. The CDR3 totals 12 residues. Germline V gene data show CDR1 as DFQATT and CDR2 as SNEGSKA (reference sequence). Trimming removed 3 bases at V and 2 bases at J, with 7 bases between.

This clonotype was found a few times. The rearrangement uses TRBV29-1 and TRBJ1-2; D ambiguous. Trimming removed 3 bases at V and 4 bases at J, with 12 bases between. The CDR3 totals 13 residues. Per the germline V gene, CDR1 is SQVTM and CDR2 is ANQGSEA. CDR3 region: CSVDDGVTYGYTF. As DNA, the CDR3 is TGCAGCGTTGATGACGGCGTAACCTATGGCTACACCTTC.

This clonotype was found many times. The V call is TRBV7-9, the J call TRBJ2-7, with 7 bases identical to TRBD1. V dropped 3 bases and J dropped 2; count of bases not matched to a gene: 4. The CDR3 consists of 14 residues. Germline lookup yields CDR1 SEHNR and CDR2 FQNEAQ (reference sequence). The CDR3 sequence is CASSFGDRAYEQYF. The DNA of the CDR3 is TGTGCCAGCAGCTTCGGTGACAGGGCCTACGAGCAGTACTTC.

This clonotype showed up many times. The rearrangement uses TRBV4-3 and TRBJ1-6, with D possibly matching TRBD1 (5 bases). Trimming removed 4 bases at V and 7 bases at J, with 20 bases between. This CDR3 spans 17 amino acids. Per the germline V gene, CDR1 is LGHNA and CDR2 is YSLEER. The CDR3 sequence is CASSPSGPRVSNSPLHF. The CDR3 DNA follows: TGCGCCAGCAGCCCCTCGGGGCCACGGGTCTCAAATTCACCCCTCCACTTT.

This clonotype was seen more than once but under ten times. The chain uses TRBV6-1 and TRBJ2-2; a weak D match, TRBD2 (6 bases). The V gene lost 2 bases and the J gene lost 2 bases, with 12 bases spanning the gap. The CDR3 is 16 amino acids. Germline V gene data show CDR1 as MNHNS and CDR2 as SASEGT. The DNA of the CDR3 is TGTGCCAGCAGTGAAATTCTGGGACTTAACACCGGGGAGCTGTTTTTT. Encoded protein: CASSEILGLNTGELFF.

This clonotype was found many times. The chain uses TRBV7-2 and TRBJ2-5; possibly TRBD2 for D (5 bases). V was shortened by 5 bases and J by 7 bases, with 17 bases between the two germline ends. Germline V CDR1 and CDR2: SGHTA, FQGNSA. The CDR3 length is 14 residues. The chain's CDR3 is CASSPGSGEGTQYF. CDR3 DNA: TGTGCCAGCAGCCCGGGAAGCGGTGAGGGGACCCAGTACTTC. The variable domain in full, with the rest retrieved from reference TRBV7-2 and TRBJ2-5, is GAGVSQSPSNKVTEKGKDVELRCDPISGHTALYWYRQSLGQGLEFLIYFQGNSAPDKSGLPSDRFSAERTGGSVSTLTIQRTQQEDSAVYLCASSPGSGEGTQYFGPGTRLLVL.

This clonotype was observed at least ten times. The rearrangement uses TRBV14 and TRBJ1-2; tentative D call: TRBD1 (5 bases). V gave up 1 base and J gave up 3 bases, with 12 bases separating them. The germline V gene has CDR1 SGHDN and CDR2 FVKESK. The CDR3 extends over 15 amino acids. CDR3 nucleotides: TGTGCCAGCAGCCAAGTTGGCAGGGCGGACTATGGCTACACCTTC. This gives the protein CASSQVGRADYGYTF.

The genes are TRBV5-1 and TRBJ2-2; 10 bases are shared with TRBD1. Looked up from germline, CDR1 is SGHRS and CDR2 is YFSETQ. With 1 base clipped from V and 6 bases from J, the junction kept 6 bases outside the gene matches. The CDR3 contains 16 residues. The CDR3, as DNA: TGCGCCAGCAGCTTGAAACGACAGGGGGCAGCCGGGGAGCTGTTTTTT. It yields the protein CASSLKRQGAAGELFF.

In its sample, this clonotype was seen many times. The chain links TRBV11-2 to TRBJ2-5; 11 nucleotides align to TRBD2. This CDR3 has 14 residues. Per the germline V gene, CDR1 is SGHAT and CDR2 is FQNNGV. The ends lost 6 bases at V and 3 bases at J; junction bases unmatched: 3. CDR3 sequence: CASSLTSGEETQYF. The CDR3 DNA sequence: TGTGCCAGCAGTCTGACTAGCGGGGAAGAGACCCAGTACTTC.

Many counts were recorded for this clonotype. The chain couples TRBV5-6 to TRBJ1-4; D may be TRBD1 (5 bases). This CDR3 region has 15 residues. The germline gives CDR1 SGHDT, CDR2 YYEEEE. Trimming stripped 4 bases from V and 8 bases from J, with 18 bases between. The CDR3 bases are TGTGCCAGCAGCCGTAGGCTACAGGTTTTCGAAAAACTGTTTTTT. Translated: CASSRRLQVFEKLFF.

CDR3 region: CASSPPPQPGYGYTF. CDR3 in DNA: TGTGCCAGCAGCCCCCCGCCGCAACCCGGCTATGGCTACACCTTC. V and J are TRBV7-9 and TRBJ1-2; D ambiguous. The CDR3 is 15 residues long. The germline CDR1 and CDR2 sequences are SEHNR and FQNEAQ (reference sequence). The V gene lost 5 bases and the J gene lost 4 bases, with 17 bases spanning the gap. The full variable domain, with the rest looked up from reference TRBV7-9 and TRBJ1-2, is DTGVSQNPRHKITKRGQNVTFRCDPISEHNRLYWYRQTLGQGPEFLTYFQNEAQLEKSRLLSDRFSAERPKGSFSTLEIQRTEQGDSAMYLCASSPPPQPGYGYTFGSGTRLTVV.

CDR3 amino acids: CASSLPGLAGGSYNEQFF. CDR3 nucleotides: TGTGCCAGCAGCCTCCCGGGTCTAGCGGGGGGTTCCTACAATGAGCAGTTCTTC. V usage is TRBV7-2 and J usage is TRBJ2-1; TRBD2 aligns across 11 bases. This CDR3 has 18 amino acids. Germline lookup yields CDR1 SGHTA and CDR2 FQGNSA. V was pared by 5 bases and J by 1 base, with 10 bases of the junction left unmatched.

CDR3 nucleotides: TGTGCCAGCAGTTACCCCGGGACTAGCGGTTCTACGCAGTATTTT. Protein sequence: CASSYPGTSGSTQYF. This chain joins TRBV6-2 or TRBV6-3 and TRBJ2-3; TRBD2 matches 11 bases. The CDR3 consists of 15 residues. The junction had 6 bases not matched to a gene; V was cut back by 2 bases and J by 8 bases. The V gene's germline CDR1 is MNHEY and CDR2 SVGEGT.

This clonotype was seen ten or more times. The rearrangement joins TRBV5-1 to TRBJ1-4; D is unresolved. The CDR3 is made up of 12 amino acids. Looked up from germline, CDR1 is SGHRS and CDR2 is YFSETQ. V lost 3 bases and J 7 bases, leaving 7 bases between the germline ends. DNA for the CDR3: TGCGCCAGCAGCTCGCCGGGTGAAAAACTGTTTTTT. The encoded protein is CASSSPGEKLFF.

This chain connects TRBV5-1 to TRBJ2-7, with TRBD2 as a possible D gene (6 bases). There are 16 residues in the CDR3. The ends were cut back, 4 bases at V and 4 bases at J, with 21 bases in the middle. Germline values: CDR1 SGHRS, CDR2 YFSETQ. The CDR3 reads CASSLGSGGTLYEQYF. DNA for the CDR3: TGCGCCAGCAGCCTCGGTAGCGGCGGGACCCTATACGAGCAGTACTTC.

This clonotype appeared many times. The rearrangement uses TRBV4-1 and TRBJ2-7, with 9 bases lining up with TRBD1. The CDR3 extends over 14 amino acids. V dropped 3 bases and J dropped 2; count of bases not matched to a gene: 2. Per germline, CDR1 MGHRA and CDR2 YSYEKL. The CDR3: CASSQGQGTYEQYF. The CDR3 region has the DNA TGCGCCAGCAGCCAGGGACAGGGAACCTACGAGCAGTACTTC.